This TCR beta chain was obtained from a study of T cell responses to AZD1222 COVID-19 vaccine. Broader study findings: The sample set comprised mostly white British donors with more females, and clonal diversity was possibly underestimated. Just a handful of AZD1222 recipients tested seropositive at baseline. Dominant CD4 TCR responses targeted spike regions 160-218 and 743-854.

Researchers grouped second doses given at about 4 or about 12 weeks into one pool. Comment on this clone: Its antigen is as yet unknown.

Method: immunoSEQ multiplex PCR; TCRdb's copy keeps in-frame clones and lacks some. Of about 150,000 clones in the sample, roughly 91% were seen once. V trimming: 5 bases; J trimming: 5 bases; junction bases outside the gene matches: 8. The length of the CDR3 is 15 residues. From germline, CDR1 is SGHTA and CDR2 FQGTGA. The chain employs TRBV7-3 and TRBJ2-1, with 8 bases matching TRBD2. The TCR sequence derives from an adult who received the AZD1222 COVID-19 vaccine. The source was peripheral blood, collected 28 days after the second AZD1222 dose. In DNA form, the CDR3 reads TGTGCCAGCAGCCCCGGTTTAGCGGGGCACAATGAGCAGTTCTTC. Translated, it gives CASSPGLAGHNEQFF.